This TCR beta chain was recovered during a study of metastatic and nonmetastatic thyroid tumors. V was shortened by 0 bases and J by 4 bases, with 16 bases between the two germline ends. Germline CDR1 is SGHRS and CDR2 is YFSETQ. This CDR3 has 16 amino acids. Worth noting for this clone: Other DNA sequences in this sample translate to the same CDR3.

Among the patients, none had received any treatment before thyroid surgery. TCRdb redid the clone calls on the PCR reads using MiXCR. The sample yields under 40,000 clones, around a sixth seen once. The source material was blood. The clonotype was recovered from a female donor with papillary thyroid cancer or a benign thyroid nodule (not recorded which). Some clones in this sample may be carry-over from other donors' samples. The rearrangement joins TRBV5-1 to TRBJ1-1, with D hard to call. CDR3 nucleotide sequence: TGCGCCAGCAGCTTGGTAGGGCGGCGTGGTGGCACTGAAGCTTTCTTT. It yields the protein CASSLVGRRGGTEAFF.